This TCR beta chain originates from a study of T cells in Graves' hyperthyroidism and ophthalmopathy. Researchers amplified the TCR beta CDR3 regions from RNA transcripts. During a first-round RT-PCR of the TCR CDR3, the HTBI primer set was used. A single record per CDR3 protein comes from TCRdb applying MiXCR to the multiplex PCR reads. The sample contains about 500,000 distinct CDR3 sequences, around 15% of which appear only once. Germline values: CDR1 SGHRS, CDR2 YFSETQ. This CDR3 is built from 13 residues. As regards this clonotype: One end of the junction does not line up with germline, which may come from a read error.

Sample: blood. The genes are TRBV5-1 and TRBJ2-5; the D call may be TRBD1 or TRBD2 (6 bases each). The source of this sequence is a woman aged 18-29 years with Graves' hyperthyroidism. CDR3 in amino acids: CANSLVGGETQYF. The DNA for the CDR3 is TGCGCCAACAGCTTGGTGGGGGGCGAGACCCAGTACTTC.